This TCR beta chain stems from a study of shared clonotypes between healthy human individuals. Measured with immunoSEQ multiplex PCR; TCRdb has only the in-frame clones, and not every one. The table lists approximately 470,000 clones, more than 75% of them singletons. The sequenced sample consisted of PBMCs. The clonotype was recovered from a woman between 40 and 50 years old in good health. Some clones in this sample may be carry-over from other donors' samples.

The CDR3 spells CASSRQGTGDQETQYF. CDR3 sequence (DNA): TGTGCCAGCAGCCGACAAGGGACAGGGGACCAAGAGACCCAGTACTTC. V gene TRBV11-1 combines with J gene TRBJ2-5; 10 nucleotides line up with TRBD1. Trimming removed 5 bases from V and 0 bases from J; junction bases left unmatched: 6. The CDR3 spans 16 residues. The germline CDR1 and CDR2 sequences are SGHAT and FQDESV (reference sequence).